This T cell receptor (beta chain) was recorded in a study of T cells in Graves' hyperthyroidism and ophthalmopathy. Findings and caveats of the study: Model output signaled ophthalmopathy a median about 6.3 months ahead of onset.

This CDR3 has 13 amino acids. Germline V gene sequence: CDR1 MNHEY, CDR2 SMNVEV (reference sequence). The V and J ends lost 5 bases and 6 bases respectively, with 12 bases between them. This clonotype was seen only a few times. Its antigen is not known. Stable hyperthyroidism: no ophthalmopathy progression over 18 months of follow-up. RNA transcripts yielded amplified TCR beta CDR3 regions. The TCR CDR3 first-round RT-PCR relied on the HTBI primer set. TCRdb reprocessed the multiplex PCR reads via MiXCR and lists one record per CDR3 protein. The sample shows approximately 640,000 distinct CDR3 sequences, around 15% of them seen only once.

Sequencing input: blood. The chain is built from TRBV27 and TRBJ2-3, with a tentative D call TRBD2 (5 bases). The TCR originated in a young woman with Graves' hyperthyroidism. CDR3 sequence: CASSATGMDTQYF. The CDR3 DNA is TGTGCCAGCAGTGCGACCGGGATGGATACGCAGTATTTT.